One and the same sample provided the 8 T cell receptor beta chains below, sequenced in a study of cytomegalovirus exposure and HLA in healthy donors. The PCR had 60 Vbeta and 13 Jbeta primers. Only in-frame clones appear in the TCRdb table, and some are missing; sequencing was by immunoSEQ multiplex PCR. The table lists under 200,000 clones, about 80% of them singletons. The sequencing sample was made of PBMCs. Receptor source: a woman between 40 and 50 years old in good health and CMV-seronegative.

The CDR3 spells CASSAHRGRTGELFF. The CDR3 DNA sequence: TGTGCCAGCAGCGCACACAGGGGCAGGACCGGGGAGCTGTTTTTT. The rearrangement links TRBV9 to TRBJ2-2; 7 positions agree with TRBD1. The germline V gene has CDR1 SGDLS and CDR2 YYNGEE. V gave up 3 bases and J gave up 5 bases; unmatched junction bases: 7. The CDR3 is 15 residues long. The complete variable domain, with remaining parts taken from reference TRBV9 and TRBJ2-2, reads DSGVTQTPKHLITATGQRVTLRCSPRSGDLSVYWYQQSLDQGLQFLIQYYNGEERAKGNILERFSAQQFPDLHSELNLSSLELGDSALYFCASSAHRGRTGELFFGEGSRLTVL.

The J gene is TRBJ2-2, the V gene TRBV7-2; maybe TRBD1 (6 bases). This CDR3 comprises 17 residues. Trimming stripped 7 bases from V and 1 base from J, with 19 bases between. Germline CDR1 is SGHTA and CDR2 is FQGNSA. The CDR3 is CASTETGLLGNTGELFF. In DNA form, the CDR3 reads TGTGCCAGCACCGAGACAGGCCTCCTAGGGAACACCGGGGAGCTGTTTTTT.

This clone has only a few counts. This chain's CDR3 is CASRPGGDGYTF. CDR3 nucleotides: TGCGCCAGCAGGCCAGGCGGGGATGGCTACACCTTC. J is TRBJ1-2 and V is TRBV5-1; the D is unclear. Germline V gene data show CDR1 as SGHRS and CDR2 as YFSETQ. The CDR3 consists of 12 residues. V lost 5 bases to trimming and J lost 6 bases, with 11 bases between them.

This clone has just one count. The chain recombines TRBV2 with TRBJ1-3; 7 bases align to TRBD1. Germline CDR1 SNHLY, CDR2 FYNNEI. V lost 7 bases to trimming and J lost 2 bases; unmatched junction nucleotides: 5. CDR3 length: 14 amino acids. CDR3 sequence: CASTDREPGNTIYF. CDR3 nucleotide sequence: TGTGCCAGCACCGACAGGGAGCCTGGAAACACCATATATTTT.

CDR3 nucleotides: TGCGCCAGCAGCCAAGTAATAGACAGGGCCTATGGCTACACCTTC. Protein: CASSQVIDRAYGYTF. The chain couples TRBV4-1 to TRBJ1-2; the match to TRBD1 covers 7 bases. V gave up 1 base and J gave up 4 bases; unmatched junction bases: 6. Germline V gene sequence: CDR1 MGHRA, CDR2 YSYEKL. The CDR3 consists of 15 residues.

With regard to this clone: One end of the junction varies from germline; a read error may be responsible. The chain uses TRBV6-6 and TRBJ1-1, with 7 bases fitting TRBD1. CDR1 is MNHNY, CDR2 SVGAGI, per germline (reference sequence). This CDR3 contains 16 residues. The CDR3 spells CASSLIPQGRNNEAFF. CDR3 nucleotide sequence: TGTGCCAGCAGCCTAATACCACAGGGGAGGAACAATGAAGCTTTCTTT.

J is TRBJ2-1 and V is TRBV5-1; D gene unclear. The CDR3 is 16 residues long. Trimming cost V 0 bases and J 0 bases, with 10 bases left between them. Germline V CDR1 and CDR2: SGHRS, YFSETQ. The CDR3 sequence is CASSLDAVASYNEQFF. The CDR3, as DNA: TGCGCCAGCAGCTTGGACGCGGTGGCCTCCTACAATGAGCAGTTCTTC.

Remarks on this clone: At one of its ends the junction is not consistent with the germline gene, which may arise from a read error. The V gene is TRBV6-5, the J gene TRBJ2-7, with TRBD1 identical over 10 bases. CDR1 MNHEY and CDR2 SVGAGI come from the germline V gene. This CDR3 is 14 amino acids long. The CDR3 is CASSSGTGAYGQYF. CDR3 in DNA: TGTGCCAGCAGTTCCGGGACAGGGGCCTACGGGCAGTACTTC.